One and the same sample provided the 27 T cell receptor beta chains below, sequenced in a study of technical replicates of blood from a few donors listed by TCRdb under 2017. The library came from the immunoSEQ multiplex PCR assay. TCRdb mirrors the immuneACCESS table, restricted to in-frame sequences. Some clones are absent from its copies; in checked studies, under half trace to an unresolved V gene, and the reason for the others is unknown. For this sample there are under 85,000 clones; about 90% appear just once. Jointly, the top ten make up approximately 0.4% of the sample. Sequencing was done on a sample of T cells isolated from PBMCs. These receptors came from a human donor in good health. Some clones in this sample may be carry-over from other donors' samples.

CDR3 bases: TGTGCCAGCAGCTGGACAGGTTTCGGGTCTGGAAACACCATATATTTT. Translating gives CASSWTGFGSGNTIYF. The rearrangement links TRBV7-3 to TRBJ1-3, with 7 bases fitting TRBD1. This CDR3 comprises 16 residues. Trimming at V came to 4 bases and at J to 1 base, leaving 7 bases not matched to a gene. Germline V gene lookup returns CDR1 SGHTA and CDR2 FQGTGA.

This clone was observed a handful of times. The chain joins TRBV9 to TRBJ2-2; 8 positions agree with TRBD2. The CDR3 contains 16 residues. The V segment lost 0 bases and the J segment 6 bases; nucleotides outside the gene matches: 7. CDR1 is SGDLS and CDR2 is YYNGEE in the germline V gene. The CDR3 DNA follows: TGTGCCAGCAGCGTAGTTGGTGGCGGGAGGCCCGGGGAGCTGTTTTTT. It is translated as CASSVVGGGRPGELFF.

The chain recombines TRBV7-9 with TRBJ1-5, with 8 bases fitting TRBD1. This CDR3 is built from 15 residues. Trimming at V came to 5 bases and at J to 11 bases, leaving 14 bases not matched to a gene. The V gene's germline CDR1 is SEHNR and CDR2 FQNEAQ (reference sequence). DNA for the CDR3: TGTGCCAGCAGCCCAGGGACAGGTTCAATCAGGGCCCAGCATTTT. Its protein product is CASSPGTGSIRAQHF. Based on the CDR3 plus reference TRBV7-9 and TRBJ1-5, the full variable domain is DTGVSQNPRHKITKRGQNVTFRCDPISEHNRLYWYRQTLGQGPEFLTYFQNEAQLEKSRLLSDRFSAERPKGSFSTLEIQRTEQGDSAMYLCASSPGTGSIRAQHFGDGTRLSIL.

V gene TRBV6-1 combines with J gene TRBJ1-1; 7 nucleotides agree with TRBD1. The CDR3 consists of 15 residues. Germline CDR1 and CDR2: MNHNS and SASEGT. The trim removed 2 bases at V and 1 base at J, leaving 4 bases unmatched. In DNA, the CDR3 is TGTGCCAGCAGTGAATGGACAGGACAGAACACTGAAGCTTTCTTT. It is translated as CASSEWTGQNTEAFF.

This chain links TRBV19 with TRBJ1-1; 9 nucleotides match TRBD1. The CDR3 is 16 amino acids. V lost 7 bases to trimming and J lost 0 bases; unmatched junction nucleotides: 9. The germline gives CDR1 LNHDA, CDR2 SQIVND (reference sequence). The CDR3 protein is CASTRDREIMNTEAFF. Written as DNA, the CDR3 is TGTGCCAGTACCCGGGACAGGGAAATCATGAACACTGAAGCTTTCTTT.

The CDR3 loop is CASSATGASGELFF. CDR3 bases: TGCGCCAGCAGTGCTACAGGGGCATCCGGGGAGCTGTTTTTT. This rearrangement joins TRBV10-1 to TRBJ2-2; 7 bases map to TRBD1. Trimming at V came to 4 bases and at J to 6 bases, leaving 5 bases not matched to a gene. Germline V gene lookup returns CDR1 WNHNN and CDR2 SYGVQD (reference sequence). CDR3 length: 14 amino acids.

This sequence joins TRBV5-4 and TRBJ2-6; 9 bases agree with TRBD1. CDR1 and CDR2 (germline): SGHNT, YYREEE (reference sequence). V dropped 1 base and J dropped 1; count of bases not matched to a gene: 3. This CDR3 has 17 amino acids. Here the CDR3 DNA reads TGTGCCAGCAGCTTGATGGGACAGGGATCTGGGGCCAACGTCCTGACTTTC. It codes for CASSLMGQGSGANVLTF. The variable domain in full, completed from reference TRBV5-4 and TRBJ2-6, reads ETGVTQSPTHLIKTRGQQVTLRCSSQSGHNTVSWYQQALGQGPQFIFQYYREEENGRGNFPPRFSGLQFPNYSSELNVNALELDDSALYLCASSLMGQGSGANVLTFGAGSRLTVL.

The CDR3 nucleotides are TGTGCCAGCAGCATACAGGGGACGGATGGCTACACCTTC. Its translation is CASSIQGTDGYTF. The chain links TRBV11-3 to TRBJ1-2, with 7 bases identical to TRBD1. The CDR3 contains 13 residues. With 5 bases clipped from V and 6 bases from J, the junction kept 6 bases outside the gene matches. Germline V gene sequence: CDR1 SGHNT, CDR2 YENEEA.

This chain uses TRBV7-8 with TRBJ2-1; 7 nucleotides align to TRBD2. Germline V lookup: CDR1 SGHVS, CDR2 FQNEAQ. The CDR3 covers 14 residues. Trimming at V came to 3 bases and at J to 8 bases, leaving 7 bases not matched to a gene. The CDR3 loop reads CASSFGTILDEQFF. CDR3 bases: TGTGCCAGCAGCTTCGGGACTATTCTAGATGAGCAGTTCTTC.

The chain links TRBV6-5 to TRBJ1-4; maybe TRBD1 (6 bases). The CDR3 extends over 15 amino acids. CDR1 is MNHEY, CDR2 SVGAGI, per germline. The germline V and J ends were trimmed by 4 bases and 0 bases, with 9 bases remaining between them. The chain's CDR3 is CASSLGAPTNEKLFF. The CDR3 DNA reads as TGTGCCAGCAGTTTGGGGGCCCCAACTAATGAAAAACTGTTTTTT.

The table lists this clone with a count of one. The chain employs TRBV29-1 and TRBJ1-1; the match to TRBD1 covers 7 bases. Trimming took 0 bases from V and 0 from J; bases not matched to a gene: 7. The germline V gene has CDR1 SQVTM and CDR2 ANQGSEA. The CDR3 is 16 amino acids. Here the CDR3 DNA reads TGCAGCGTTGAAGATTGGAGACAGGGAATGAACACTGAAGCTTTCTTT. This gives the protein CSVEDWRQGMNTEAFF.

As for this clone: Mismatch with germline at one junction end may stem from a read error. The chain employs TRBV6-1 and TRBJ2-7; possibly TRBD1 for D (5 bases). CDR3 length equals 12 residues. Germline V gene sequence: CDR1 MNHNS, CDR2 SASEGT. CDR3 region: CASRDRGYEQYF. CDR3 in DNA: TGTGCCAGCCGTGACAGAGGCTACGAGCAGTACTTC.

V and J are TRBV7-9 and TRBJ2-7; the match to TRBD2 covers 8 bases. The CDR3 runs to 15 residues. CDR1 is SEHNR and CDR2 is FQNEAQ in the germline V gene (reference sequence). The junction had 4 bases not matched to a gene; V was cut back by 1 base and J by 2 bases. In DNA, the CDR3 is TGTGCCAGCAGCTTAGTGTCCGGGAGGGCCTACGAGCAGTACTTC. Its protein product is CASSLVSGRAYEQYF.

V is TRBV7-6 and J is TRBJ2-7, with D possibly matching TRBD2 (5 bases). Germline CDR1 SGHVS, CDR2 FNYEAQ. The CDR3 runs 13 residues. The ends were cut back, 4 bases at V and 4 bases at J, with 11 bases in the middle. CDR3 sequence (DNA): TGTGCCAGCAGCTACAACCGGGAATACGAGCAGTACTTC. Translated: CASSYNREYEQYF.

CDR3 nucleotides: TGTGCCAGCAGCTTGACAGGGTATGGCTACACCTTC. Translation: CASSLTGYGYTF. The chain recombines TRBV5-5 with TRBJ1-2; tentatively, D is TRBD1 (6 bases). There are 12 residues in the CDR3. V lost 1 base and J 5 bases, leaving 6 bases between the germline ends. Per germline, CDR1 SGHKS and CDR2 YYEKEE (reference sequence). Together with reference TRBV5-5 and TRBJ1-2, the CDR3 gives the full variable domain: DAGVTQSPTHLIKTRGQQVTLRCSPISGHKSVSWYQQVLGQGPQFIFQYYEKEERGRGNFPDRFSARQFPNYSSELNVNALLLGDSALYLCASSLTGYGYTFGSGTRLTVV.

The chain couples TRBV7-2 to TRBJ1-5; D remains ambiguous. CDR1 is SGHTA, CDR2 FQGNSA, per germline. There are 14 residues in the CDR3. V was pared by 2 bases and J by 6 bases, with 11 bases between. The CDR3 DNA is TGTGCCAGCAGCTTATATTCCGAGGGTCAGCCCCAGCATTTT. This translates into CASSLYSEGQPQHF.

The CDR3 loop is CASSQREGLGEQFF. The CDR3 DNA is TGTGCCAGCAGCCAGCGGGAGGGCCTTGGTGAGCAGTTCTTC. The rearrangement links TRBV6-1 to TRBJ2-1, with TRBD2 matching 10 bases. V shed 6 bases, J shed 9 bases, and the junction held 8 bases outside the gene matches. Germline lookup yields CDR1 MNHNS and CDR2 SASEGT. This CDR3 contains 14 residues.

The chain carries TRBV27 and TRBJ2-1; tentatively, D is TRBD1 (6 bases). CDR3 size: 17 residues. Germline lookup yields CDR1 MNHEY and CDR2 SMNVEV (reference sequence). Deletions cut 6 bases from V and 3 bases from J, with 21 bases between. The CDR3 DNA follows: TGTGCCAGCAGCCGACCCCTACAGGGACAATTCTACAATGAGCAGTTCTTC. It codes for CASSRPLQGQFYNEQFF.

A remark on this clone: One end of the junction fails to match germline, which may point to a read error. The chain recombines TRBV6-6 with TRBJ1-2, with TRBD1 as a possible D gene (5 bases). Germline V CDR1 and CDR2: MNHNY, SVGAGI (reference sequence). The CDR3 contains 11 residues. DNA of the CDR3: TGTGCCAGCAGGGTAACAGGATCCCCTTCCTTC. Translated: CASRVTGSPSF.

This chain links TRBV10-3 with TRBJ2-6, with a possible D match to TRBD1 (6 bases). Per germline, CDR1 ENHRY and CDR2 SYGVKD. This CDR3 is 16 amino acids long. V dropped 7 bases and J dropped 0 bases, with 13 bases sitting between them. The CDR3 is CAITDSVASGANVLTF. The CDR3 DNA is TGTGCCATCACGGACAGTGTAGCCTCTGGGGCCAACGTCCTGACTTTC.

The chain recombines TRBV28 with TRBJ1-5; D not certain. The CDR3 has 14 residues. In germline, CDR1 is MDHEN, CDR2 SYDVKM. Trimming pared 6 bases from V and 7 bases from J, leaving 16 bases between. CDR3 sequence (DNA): TGTGCCAGCAGGACCCCGGCTAGTGGGCAGCCCCAGCATTTT. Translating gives CASRTPASGQPQHF.

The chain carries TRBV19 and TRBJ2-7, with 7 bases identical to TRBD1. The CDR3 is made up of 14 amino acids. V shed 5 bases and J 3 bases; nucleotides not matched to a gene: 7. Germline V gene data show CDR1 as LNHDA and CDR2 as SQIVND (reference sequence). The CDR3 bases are TGTGCCAGTAGTCCTCGGGACAGCGTCTACGAGCAGTACTTC. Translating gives CASSPRDSVYEQYF.

The CDR3 is CASSLIFLGSGYTF. The CDR3 DNA reads TGTGCCAGCAGCTTAATTTTCCTGGGCAGTGGCTACACCTTC. V usage is TRBV7-9 and J usage is TRBJ1-2; D is unclear. The CDR3 extends over 14 amino acids. Germline V lookup: CDR1 SEHNR, CDR2 FQNEAQ (reference sequence). The V gene lost 2 bases and the J gene lost 7 bases, with 14 bases spanning the gap.

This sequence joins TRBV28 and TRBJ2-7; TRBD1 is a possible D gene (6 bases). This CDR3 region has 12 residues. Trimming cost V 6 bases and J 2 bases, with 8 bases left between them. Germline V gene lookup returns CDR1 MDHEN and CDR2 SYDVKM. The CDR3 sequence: CASRRDTYEQYF. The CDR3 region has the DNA TGTGCCAGCAGACGGGACACCTACGAGCAGTACTTC. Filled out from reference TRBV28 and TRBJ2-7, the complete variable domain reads DVKVTQSSRYLVKRTGEKVFLECVQDMDHENMFWYRQDPGLGLRLIYFSYDVKMKEKGDIPEGYSVSREKKERFSLILESASTNQTSMYLCASRRDTYEQYFGPGTRLTVT.

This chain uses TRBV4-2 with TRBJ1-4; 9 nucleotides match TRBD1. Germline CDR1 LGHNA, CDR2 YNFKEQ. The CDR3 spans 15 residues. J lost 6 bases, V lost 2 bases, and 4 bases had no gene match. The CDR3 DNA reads TGTGCCAGCAGCCAACTCGGGACAGGGCATGAAAAACTGTTTTTT. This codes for CASSQLGTGHEKLFF.

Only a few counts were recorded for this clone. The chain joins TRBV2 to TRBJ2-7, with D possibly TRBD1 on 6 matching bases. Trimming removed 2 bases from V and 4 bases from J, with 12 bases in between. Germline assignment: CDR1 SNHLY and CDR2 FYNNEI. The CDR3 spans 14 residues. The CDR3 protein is CASSESTGKYEQYF. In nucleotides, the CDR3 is TGTGCCAGCAGTGAAAGTACAGGGAAGTACGAGCAGTACTTC.

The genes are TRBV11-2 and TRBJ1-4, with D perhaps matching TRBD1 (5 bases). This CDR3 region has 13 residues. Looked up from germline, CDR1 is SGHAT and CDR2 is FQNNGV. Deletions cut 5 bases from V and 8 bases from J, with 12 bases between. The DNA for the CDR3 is TGTGCCAGCAGCGCCAGGGAATGGGAAAAACTGTTTTTT. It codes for CASSAREWEKLFF.